These T cell receptor beta chains were read from a single sample in a study of a mutant IDH1 vaccine in newly diagnosed glioma. The assay was immunoSEQ multiplex PCR, and TCRdb's table has in-frame clones only and misses some. The table includes approximately 20,000 clones, about 85% detected once. Specimen: PBMCs, collected from a glioma patient treated with radiotherapy, temozolomide or both. These receptors originate from a man aged 35 to 55 with glioma. CDR3s leave out the opening cysteine and the closing phenylalanine or tryptophan.

j_gene: TRBJ1-1; len: 14; v_gene: TRBV5-6; CDR3aa: ASSPLTGGAYTEAF
j_gene: TRBJ1-1; len: 13; v_gene: TRBV7-2; CDR3aa: ASSPGGQLNTEAF
j_gene: TRBJ2-1; len: 13; v_gene: TRBV29-1; CDR3aa: SVTKQGTGNNEQF
j_gene: TRBJ1-2; len: 12; v_gene: TRBV5-4; CDR3aa: ASSLRQGAYGYT
j_gene: TRBJ1-1; len: 12; v_gene: TRBV5-1; CDR3aa: ASTPEGLNTEAF
j_gene: TRBJ1-1; len: 13; v_gene: TRBV13; CDR3aa: ASSLDGQVTTEAF
j_gene: TRBJ2-7; len: 12; v_gene: TRBV19; CDR3aa: ASSPGVAGGPSN
j_gene: TRBJ2-3; len: 12; v_gene: TRBV2; CDR3aa: ANSQGLSTDTQY
j_gene: TRBJ2-2; len: 15; v_gene: TRBV4-2; CDR3aa: ASSQIGRGRDTGELF
j_gene: TRBJ1-5; len: 12; v_gene: TRBV19; CDR3aa: ASSITGGRQPQH
j_gene: TRBJ1-1; len: 12; v_gene: TRBV6-1; CDR3aa: ASTTGHGNTEAF
j_gene: TRBJ2-2; len: 13; v_gene: TRBV7-7; CDR3aa: ASSLRQGLTGELF
j_gene: TRBJ2-3; len: 15; v_gene: TRBV7-7; CDR3aa: ASSPGTSGRTTDTQY
j_gene: TRBJ1-4; len: 12; v_gene: TRBV4-2; CDR3aa: ASSPGQGREKLF
j_gene: TRBJ2-2; len: 14; v_gene: TRBV7-9; CDR3aa: ASSPQSGTYTGELF
j_gene: TRBJ1-3; len: 10; v_gene: TRBV30; CDR3aa: AWSVTGNTIY
j_gene: TRBJ1-1; len: 11; v_gene: TRBV6-5; CDR3aa: ASSYNRGREAF
j_gene: TRBJ1-2; len: 14; v_gene: TRBV28; CDR3aa: ASSRSGTGLFYGYT
j_gene: TRBJ2-7; len: 12; v_gene: TRBV7-2; CDR3aa: ASSYTSGSMEQY
j_gene: TRBJ1-5; len: 13; v_gene: TRBV19; CDR3aa: ASSIGPRGNQPQH
j_gene: TRBJ1-4; len: 12; v_gene: TRBV5-1; CDR3aa: ASSPGGGNEKLF
j_gene: TRBJ1-1; len: 11; v_gene: TRBV10-3; CDR3aa: ATAQTGGTEAF
j_gene: TRBJ1-1; len: 9; v_gene: TRBV19; CDR3aa: ASSITTRAF
j_gene: TRBJ1-5; len: 14; v_gene: TRBV6-1; CDR3aa: ASSERAGGINQPQH
j_gene: TRBJ2-3; len: 14; v_gene: TRBV19; CDR3aa: ASSMPGGAGGDTQY
j_gene: TRBJ1-1; len: 10; v_gene: TRBV7-8; CDR3aa: ASSQNRDEAF
j_gene: TRBJ2-3; len: 10; v_gene: TRBV9; CDR3aa: ASSPSTDTQY
j_gene: TRBJ2-5; len: 12; v_gene: TRBV6-5; CDR3aa: ASSYGTPAETQY
j_gene: TRBJ2-7; len: 15; v_gene: TRBV19; CDR3aa: ASSKEASGWSKDEQY
j_gene: TRBJ1-3; len: 12; v_gene: TRBV7-9; CDR3aa: ASSLTSSGNTIY
j_gene: TRBJ1-5; len: 11; v_gene: TRBV6-5; CDR3aa: ASQGDLWQPQH
j_gene: TRBJ1-2; len: 16; v_gene: TRBV4-1; CDR3aa: ASSPDGGSGPWVYGYT
j_gene: TRBJ1-2; len: 11; v_gene: TRBV9; CDR3aa: ASSVAALGGYT
j_gene: TRBJ1-1; len: 16; v_gene: TRBV7-9; CDR3aa: ASSLNRPRGKVGTEAF
j_gene: TRBJ2-1; len: 13; v_gene: TRBV9; CDR3aa: ASSVVSGSRYEQF
j_gene: TRBJ2-7; len: 13; v_gene: TRBV7-9; CDR3aa: ASSSGQGFTHEQY
j_gene: TRBJ1-1; len: 10; v_gene: TRBV19; CDR3aa: ASSIPGAEAF
j_gene: TRBJ1-1; len: 8; v_gene: TRBV30; CDR3aa: AWSDTEAF
j_gene: TRBJ2-7; len: 14; v_gene: TRBV5-1; CDR3aa: ASSSRPDRGIYEQY
j_gene: TRBJ2-3; len: 14; v_gene: TRBV5-4; CDR3aa: ASSFEGGTHTDTQY
j_gene: TRBJ1-1; len: 12; v_gene: TRBV10-1; CDR3aa: ASSDEGIPREAF
j_gene: TRBJ1-4; len: 12; v_gene: TRBV25-1; CDR3aa: ASSEPGRAEKLF
j_gene: TRBJ2-1; len: 14; v_gene: TRBV5-4; CDR3aa: ASSLPGRESNNEQF
j_gene: TRBJ2-2; len: 14; v_gene: TRBV4-3; CDR3aa: ASSPLRAENTGELF
j_gene: TRBJ1-4; len: 13; v_gene: TRBV10-3; CDR3aa: AISESTDPGEKLF
j_gene: TRBJ1-5; len: 16; v_gene: TRBV19; CDR3aa: ASSRVTRDTHSNQPQH
j_gene: TRBJ1-6; len: 14; v_gene: TRBV28; CDR3aa: ASIGGGWTANSPLH
j_gene: TRBJ2-1; len: 13; v_gene: TRBV5-6; CDR3aa: ASSTPTSIPNEQF
j_gene: TRBJ2-1; len: 12; v_gene: TRBV9; CDR3aa: ASSVAALGNEQF
j_gene: TRBJ1-1; len: 10; v_gene: TRBV6-5; CDR3aa: ASRNLPGRGF
j_gene: TRBJ2-2; len: 12; v_gene: TRBV19; CDR3aa: ASSIYSNTGELF
j_gene: TRBJ1-5; len: 13; v_gene: TRBV19; CDR3aa: ASSIERGSNQPQH